Below, 19 T cell receptor beta chains from the same sample are listed, as sequenced in a study of blood T cell repertoires in COVID-19. Using immunoSEQ multiplex PCR, the repertoire was profiled, and TCRdb retains in-frame clones only, with some absent. Among roughly 230,000 clones listed, 85% were seen once. Material for sequencing was peripheral blood. The receptors stem from a woman aged 55-69 years with active or convalescent COVID-19.

The chain is built from TRBV5-6 and TRBJ1-2; D is possibly TRBD1 (5 bases). The V end lost 0 bases, the J end lost 4 bases, and 10 bases lay between the germline ends. The CDR3 extends over 14 amino acids. Germline values: CDR1 SGHDT, CDR2 YYEEEE. The CDR3 reads CASSLVSGSYGYTF. Written as DNA, the CDR3 is TGTGCCAGCAGCTTGGTTTCAGGGTCCTATGGCTACACCTTC.

The rearrangement uses TRBV20-1 and TRBJ1-2, with D tentatively TRBD1 (6 bases). CDR1 and CDR2 (germline): DFQATT, SNEGSKA (reference sequence). V lost 3 bases, J lost 4 bases, and 21 bases lay in between. This CDR3 has 16 residues. DNA for the CDR3: TGCAGTGCTAGTTACCCCAACCTGGACAGCCTCTATGGCTACACCTTC. The encoded protein is CSASYPNLDSLYGYTF.

This rearrangement joins TRBV18 to TRBJ2-7; weak D call: TRBD1 (6 bases). CDR3 length equals 15 residues. The germline V and J ends were trimmed by 1 base and 0 bases, with 10 bases remaining between them. Germline loops: CDR1 KGHSH, CDR2 LQKENI. In nucleotides, the CDR3 is TGTGCCAGCTCACCACGGCAGGGGATCTCCTACGAGCAGTACTTC. Translating gives CASSPRQGISYEQYF. The full variable domain, in which reference TRBV18 and TRBJ2-7 provide the parts outside the CDR3, is NAGVMQNPRHLVRRRGQEARLRCSPMKGHSHVYWYRQLPEEGLKFMVYLQKENIIDESGMPKERFSAEFPKEGPSILRIQQVVRGDSAAYFCASSPRQGISYEQYFGPGTRLTVT.

This clone was seen just once. This sequence joins TRBV19 and TRBJ2-2; the match to TRBD2 covers 7 bases. CDR1 and CDR2 from the germline V gene are LNHDA and SQIVND (reference sequence). V trimming: 3 bases; J trimming: 3 bases; junction bases outside the gene matches: 4. The CDR3 length is 15 residues. The CDR3 here is CASSILGRDTGELFF. The CDR3 nucleotides are TGTGCCAGTAGTATCTTGGGGAGGGACACCGGGGAGCTGTTTTTT.

CDR3 sequence reads: CASSWGGTGPINEQFF. The CDR3 nucleotides read TGTGCCAGCAGTTGGGGGGGGACTGGGCCCATTAATGAGCAGTTCTTC. This chain joins TRBV6-5 and TRBJ2-1, with 7 bases lining up with TRBD2. The J segment lost 7 bases and the V segment lost 4 bases, leaving 13 bases of the junction unmatched. The germline V gene has CDR1 MNHEY and CDR2 SVGAGI. The CDR3 runs 16 residues.

The DNA for the CDR3 is TGTGCCATCAGGGTACGACTAGCGGACCAAGAGACCCAGTACTTC. Encoded protein: CAIRVRLADQETQYF. This chain connects TRBV10-3 to TRBJ2-5, with 9 bases fitting TRBD2. V trimming: 6 bases; J trimming: 0 bases; junction bases outside the gene matches: 5. The CDR3 extends over 15 amino acids. Germline V CDR1 and CDR2: ENHRY, SYGVKD.

This rearrangement joins TRBV19 to TRBJ1-2; 10 nucleotides match TRBD1. This CDR3 comprises 15 residues. Germline V gives CDR1 LNHDA, CDR2 SQIVND (reference sequence). Trimming cost V 5 bases and J 7 bases; bases outside gene matches: 10. CDR3 in DNA: TGTGCCAGTAGTGCCGAAAGACAGGGGGCGGTTGGCTACACCTTC. Translation: CASSAERQGAVGYTF.

This clone was seen only once. The chain carries TRBV9 and TRBJ1-2; D not resolved. CDR3 length equals 11 residues. Trimming left V 4 bases short and J 2 bases short, with 3 bases between. Per germline, CDR1 SGDLS and CDR2 YYNGEE. CDR3 region: CASSINYGYTF. CDR3 coding DNA: TGTGCCAGCAGCATAAACTATGGCTACACCTTC.

The CDR3 loop is CASSHPGLAGLRDEQFF. The CDR3, as DNA: TGTGCCAGCAGCCATCCCGGACTAGCGGGATTGCGGGATGAGCAGTTCTTC. The rearrangement joins TRBV3-1 (or the pseudogene TRBV3-2) to TRBJ2-1, with TRBD2 identical over 12 bases. Germline CDR1 reads LGHDT; CDR2 reads YNNKEL (reference sequence). This CDR3 is 17 amino acids long. After removal of 3 bases from V and 8 bases from J, the junction contained 11 bases not matched to a gene.

The chain joins TRBV27 to TRBJ2-5; weak D call: TRBD1 (6 bases). Trimming left V 5 bases short and J 4 bases short, with 14 bases between. CDR3 length: 14 residues. Germline-derived CDR1 and CDR2 are MNHEY and SMNVEV (reference sequence). DNA of the CDR3: TGTGCCAGCAGTCCCAGACAGGCTCTAGAGACCCAGTACTTC. As protein: CASSPRQALETQYF.

The chain joins TRBV6-5 to TRBJ2-1; perhaps TRBD1 as D (6 bases). Trimming left V 4 bases short and J 7 bases short, with 14 bases between. The V gene's germline CDR1 is MNHEY and CDR2 SVGAGI. The CDR3 is 14 residues long. For the CDR3, the DNA is TGTGCCAGCAGTTCCGGGACACGGCGGAATGAGCAGTTCTTC. Translated, it gives CASSSGTRRNEQFF.

The chain is built from TRBV2 and TRBJ1-5; D is uncertain. CDR1 and CDR2 (germline): SNHLY, FYNNEI. Trimming left V 6 bases short and J 0 bases short, with 6 bases between. The length of the CDR3 is 13 residues. The CDR3 here is CASSFYSNQPQHF. The CDR3 DNA sequence: TGTGCCAGCAGCTTCTATAGCAATCAGCCCCAGCATTTT.

This chain links TRBV27 with TRBJ2-1, with unresolved D. Germline CDR1 is MNHEY and CDR2 is SMNVEV (reference sequence). The CDR3 is made up of 13 amino acids. V was clipped by 3 bases and J by 2 bases, with 5 bases between them. CDR3 sequence reads: CASSLEPYNEQFF. Here the CDR3 DNA reads TGTGCCAGCAGTTTGGAGCCCTACAATGAGCAGTTCTTC.

V usage is TRBV5-4 and J usage is TRBJ2-7, with TRBD2 as a possible D gene (6 bases). Germline-derived CDR1 and CDR2 are SGHNT and YYREEE (reference sequence). The CDR3 sequence is 15 residues long. V lost 3 bases and J 2 bases, leaving 15 bases between the germline ends. The CDR3, as DNA: TGTGCCAGCAGCTCTAACAGCGGGCGCCCCTACGAGCAGTACTTC. Translating it yields CASSSNSGRPYEQYF.

DNA for the CDR3: TGTGCCAGCAGCTTCAGGGGGGAGCCCGGAACGCAGTATTTT. Translated: CASSFRGEPGTQYF. The chain uses TRBV7-3 and TRBJ2-3; tentative D call: TRBD1 (7 bases). V gave up 3 bases and J gave up 9 bases, with 16 bases separating them. CDR3 length: 14 residues. Germline CDR1 and CDR2: SGHTA and FQGTGA.

The chain recombines TRBV18 with TRBJ1-3; TRBD1 agrees at 11 bases. V dropped 1 base and J dropped 2; count of bases not matched to a gene: 1. In germline, CDR1 is KGHSH, CDR2 LQKENI. The CDR3 contains 16 residues. The CDR3 spells CASSPQGQGAGNTIYF. The CDR3 nucleotides are TGTGCCAGCTCACCACAGGGACAGGGGGCTGGAAACACCATATATTTT.

CDR3 residues: CASSPGSSLDTQYF. In nucleotides, the CDR3 is TGTGCCAGCTCACCCGGGAGCTCACTAGATACGCAGTATTTT. V and J are TRBV18 and TRBJ2-3; D possibly corresponds to TRBD2 (6 bases). The ends were cut back, 3 bases at V and 5 bases at J, with 12 bases in the middle. The CDR3 is made up of 14 amino acids. Germline V gives CDR1 KGHSH, CDR2 LQKENI.

The chain has TRBV5-1 and TRBJ1-1; a possible D gene is TRBD1 (6 bases). Germline loops: CDR1 SGHRS, CDR2 YFSETQ. The CDR3 covers 12 residues. The ends were cut back, 0 bases at V and 7 bases at J, with 7 bases in the middle. CDR3 region: CASSLEQGEAFF. In DNA form, the CDR3 reads TGCGCCAGCAGCTTGGAACAGGGTGAAGCTTTCTTT. The whole variable domain, remainder taken from reference TRBV5-1 and TRBJ1-1, is KAGVTQTPRYLIKTRGQQVTLSCSPISGHRSVSWYQQTPGQGLQFLFEYFSETQRNKGNFPGRFSGRQFSNSRSEMNVSTLELGDSALYLCASSLEQGEAFFGQGTRLTVV.

This clone was detected only once. The chain carries TRBV4-2 and TRBJ2-3; D is possibly TRBD2 (5 bases). Trimming left V 1 base short and J 0 bases short, with 8 bases between. The germline gives CDR1 LGHNA, CDR2 YNFKEQ. The CDR3 has 15 residues. The CDR3, as DNA: TGTGCCAGCAGCCAAGTTGGCGGGAGCACAGATACGCAGTATTTT. Amino acids: CASSQVGGSTDTQYF.